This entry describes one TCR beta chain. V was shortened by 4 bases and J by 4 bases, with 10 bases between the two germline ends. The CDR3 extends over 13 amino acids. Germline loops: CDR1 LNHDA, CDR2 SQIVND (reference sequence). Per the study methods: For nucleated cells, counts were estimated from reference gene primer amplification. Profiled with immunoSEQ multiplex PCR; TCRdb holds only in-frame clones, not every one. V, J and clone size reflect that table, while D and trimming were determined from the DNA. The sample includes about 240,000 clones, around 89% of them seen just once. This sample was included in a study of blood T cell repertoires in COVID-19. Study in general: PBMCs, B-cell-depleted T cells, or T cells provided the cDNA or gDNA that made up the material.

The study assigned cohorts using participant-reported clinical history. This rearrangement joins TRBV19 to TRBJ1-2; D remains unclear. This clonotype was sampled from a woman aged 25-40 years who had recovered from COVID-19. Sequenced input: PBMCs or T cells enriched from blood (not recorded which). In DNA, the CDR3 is TGTGCCAGTAGTAATTTCCGCAGCTATGGCTACACCTTC. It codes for CASSNFRSYGYTF.